These T cell receptor beta chains were read from a single sample in a study of T cells in Graves' hyperthyroidism and ophthalmopathy. TCRdb re-called the multiplex PCR reads with MiXCR, one entry per CDR3 protein. The sample holds some 620,000 distinct CDR3 sequences, roughly 15% seen once. Sequencing was performed on blood. These receptors were collected from a woman in her twenties or thirties with Graves' hyperthyroidism. Each CDR3 is given with its conserved first and last residue. D genes are given only for firm matches.

d_gene: TRBD1
j_gene: TRBJ2-1
v_gene: TRBV5-1
len: 15
CDR3aa: CASSLPGTGVGEQFF

d_gene: .
j_gene: TRBJ1-5
v_gene: TRBV19
len: 16
CDR3aa: CASRPGQPYSNQPQHF

d_gene: .
j_gene: TRBJ2-2
v_gene: TRBV18
len: 14
CDR3aa: CASSQGGNTGELFF

d_gene: .
j_gene: TRBJ1-5
v_gene: TRBV28
len: 19
CDR3aa: CASSFAGQGMGSGNQPQHF

d_gene: .
j_gene: TRBJ1-5
v_gene: TRBV5-5
len: 15
CDR3aa: CASSFSGGANQPQHF

d_gene: TRBD2
j_gene: TRBJ2-5
v_gene: TRBV20-1
len: 16
CDR3aa: CSANPGTSGRDETQYF

d_gene: .
j_gene: TRBJ2-7
v_gene: TRBV10-3
len: 14
CDR3aa: CAISEGGADYEQYF

d_gene: .
j_gene: TRBJ2-1
v_gene: TRBV7-7
len: 17
CDR3aa: CASSLGTGTEYNNEQFF

d_gene: TRBD2
j_gene: TRBJ2-5
v_gene: TRBV20-1
len: 15
CDR3aa: CSARQGLAGRETQYF

d_gene: .
j_gene: TRBJ1-2
v_gene: TRBV28
len: 13
CDR3aa: CASSLVETDGYTF

d_gene: .
j_gene: TRBJ2-5
v_gene: TRBV5-1
len: 14
CDR3aa: CASSTSPTQETQYF

d_gene: .
j_gene: TRBJ2-1
v_gene: TRBV4-1
len: 13
CDR3aa: CASSQGVETRQFF

d_gene: TRBD1
j_gene: TRBJ1-6
v_gene: TRBV4-2
len: 17
CDR3aa: CASSRRDSSTYNSPLHF

d_gene: TRBD1
j_gene: TRBJ1-2
v_gene: TRBV7-9
len: 14
CDR3aa: CASSLRDRGHGYTF

d_gene: TRBD2
j_gene: TRBJ2-3
v_gene: TRBV28
len: 16
CDR3aa: CASSLTGLAVTDTQYF

d_gene: TRBD1
j_gene: TRBJ2-2
v_gene: TRBV18
len: 16
CDR3aa: CASSRRTGGASGELFF

d_gene: .
j_gene: TRBJ2-3
v_gene: TRBV12-3/TRBV12-4
len: 14
CDR3aa: CASRLGLGTDTQYF

d_gene: .
j_gene: TRBJ2-2
v_gene: TRBV12-3/TRBV12-4
len: 16
CDR3aa: CASGVRRSANTGELFF

d_gene: .
j_gene: TRBJ1-6
v_gene: TRBV6-5
len: 15
CDR3aa: CASSYSDRFNSPLHF